What follows are 3 T cell receptor beta chains derived from one specimen sequenced in a study of human T cells and chemical hapten exposure. TCRdb fed the RACE reads into MiXCR, producing one record per CDR3 protein. The sample lists over 85,000 distinct CDR3 sequences; 12% were seen once. Time point noted: patch test 1, 2 weeks after DPC sensitization. The treatment here: therapeutic diphenylcyclopropenone sensitization with weekly scalp DPC. The input for sequencing was whole blood, taken in connection with sensitization to the hapten diphenylcyclopropenone (DPC). Receptors were obtained from a woman aged 40 to 50 with alopecia areata. Some clones in this sample may be carry-over from other donors' samples.

In DNA form, the CDR3 reads TGCGCCAGCAGGAGGGAGGGTCACAATTCACCCCTCCACTTT. Protein sequence: CASRREGHNSPLHF. The chain joins TRBV4-3 to TRBJ1-6; D call uncertain. V shed 6 bases and J shed 7 bases, with 13 bases lying between them. The CDR3 totals 14 residues. The V gene's germline CDR1 is LGHNA and CDR2 YSLEER.

This clonotype was observed at least ten times. The V and J genes are TRBV16 and TRBJ1-5; D might be TRBD1 (5 bases). Germline-derived CDR1 and CDR2 are KGHSY and FQNENV. Between the trimmed V and J ends, which lost 0 bases and 0 bases, there was a span of 12 bases. This CDR3 contains 17 residues. This CDR3 reads CASSQSAGTYSNQPQHF. In nucleotides, the CDR3 is TGTGCCAGCAGCCAATCAGCAGGGACTTATAGCAATCAGCCCCAGCATTTT.

This clonotype was counted a few times. The V call is TRBV20-1, the J call TRBJ2-5; 12 bases match TRBD1. In germline, CDR1 is DFQATT, CDR2 SNEGSKA (reference sequence). CDR3 length equals 15 residues. V shed 1 base and J 2 bases; nucleotides not matched to a gene: 2. The CDR3 sequence: CSARGDRGLQETQYF. In DNA, the CDR3 is TGCAGTGCTAGAGGGGACAGGGGGCTGCAAGAGACCCAGTACTTC.